The 13 T cell receptor beta chains in this list originate from one sample, sequenced in a study of human T cells and chemical hapten exposure. Time point meaning: patch test 3, about 24 weeks after DPC sensitization. The sample's treatment: therapeutic diphenylcyclopropenone sensitization with weekly scalp DPC. Total RNA extraction was carried out from unfractionated whole blood. TCRdb analysed the RACE reads with MiXCR anew, one entry per CDR3 protein. The sample comprises under 50,000 distinct CDR3 sequences, over 9.5% of which are singletons, and 2% to 2.5% rests with the top ten. Sequencing used whole blood, obtained in connection with sensitization to the hapten diphenylcyclopropenone (DPC). The receptors come from a middle-aged woman with alopecia areata. Some clones in this sample may be carry-over from other donors' samples.

This clonotype was counted ten times or more. This chain uses TRBV29-1 with TRBJ1-2; the D gene is possibly TRBD1 (5 bases). Germline V gene sequence: CDR1 SQVTM, CDR2 ANQGSEA. The CDR3 is 13 residues long. Between the trimmed V and J ends, which lost 2 bases and 4 bases, there was a span of 11 bases. Written as DNA, the CDR3 is TGCAGCGTTGAACCGGGGGTCGGCTATGGCTACACCTTC. This translates into CSVEPGVGYGYTF. Full variable domain (outside the CDR3, taken from reference TRBV29-1 and TRBJ1-2): SAVISQKPSRDICQRGTSLTIQCQVDSQVTMMFWYRQQPGQSLTLIATANQGSEATYESGFVIDKFPISRPNLTFSTLTVSNMSPEDSSIYLCSVEPGVGYGYTFGSGTRLTVV.

CDR3 DNA sequence: TGTGCCAGCAGACGTACACCCGCAACCTCCAATGAGCAGTTCTTC. This translates into CASRRTPATSNEQFF. This chain links TRBV6-5 with TRBJ2-1; D unclear. The germline gives CDR1 MNHEY, CDR2 SVGAGI. CDR3 length: 15 amino acids. The V end was cut by 6 bases, the J end by 6 bases, with 18 bases between.

This clonotype occurred many times. The chain links TRBV7-3 to TRBJ2-3; TRBD2 aligns across 10 bases. Germline lookup yields CDR1 SGHTA and CDR2 FQGTGA. The CDR3 sequence is 16 residues long. The J segment lost 1 base and the V segment lost 4 bases, leaving 5 bases of the junction unmatched. The CDR3 loop is CASSSLAGVGTDTQYF. The CDR3 nucleotides are TGTGCCAGCAGCTCCCTAGCGGGAGTGGGCACAGATACGCAGTATTTT.

The chain is built from TRBV9 and TRBJ2-1; no definite D call. There are 16 residues in the CDR3. Germline V gene data show CDR1 as SGDLS and CDR2 as YYNGEE. V gave up 0 bases and J gave up 6 bases, with 16 bases separating them. The CDR3 DNA is TGTGCCAGCAGCGTAGGTCTAGAGACGGGTCTCAATGAGCAGTTCTTC. The encoded protein is CASSVGLETGLNEQFF. Full variable domain (outside the CDR3, taken from reference TRBV9 and TRBJ2-1): DSGVTQTPKHLITATGQRVTLRCSPRSGDLSVYWYQQSLDQGLQFLIQYYNGEERAKGNILERFSAQQFPDLHSELNLSSLELGDSALYFCASSVGLETGLNEQFFGPGTRLTVL.

The chain joins TRBV10-3 to TRBJ2-5; possibly TRBD1 for D (6 bases). The V gene lost 6 bases and the J gene lost 7 bases, with 12 bases spanning the gap. The germline gives CDR1 ENHRY, CDR2 SYGVKD. The CDR3 spans 12 residues. CDR3 coding DNA: TGTGCCATCAGAGCAGTGACAGGGACCCAGTACTTC. It is translated as CAIRAVTGTQYF.

This clonotype was picked up many times. This chain uses TRBV6-4 with TRBJ2-7, with D uncertain. CDR1 and CDR2 from the germline V gene are MRHNA and SNTAGT. The CDR3 sequence is 15 residues long. Trimming left V 4 bases short and J 1 base short, with 14 bases between. CDR3 sequence (DNA): TGTGCCAGCAGTGGGAAGACTCCTTATTCCTACGAGCAGTACTTC. Encoded protein: CASSGKTPYSYEQYF.

This clonotype was observed at least ten times. V usage is TRBV29-1 and J usage is TRBJ2-3; no clear D gene. Germline lookup yields CDR1 SQVTM and CDR2 ANQGSEA. CDR3 length: 12 residues. Trimming left V 5 bases short and J 0 bases short, with 6 bases between. The chain's CDR3 is CSVTPSTDTQYF. DNA of the CDR3: TGCAGCGTTACACCTAGCACAGATACGCAGTATTTT.

The chain couples TRBV28 to TRBJ2-6; 9 nucleotides align to TRBD1. Germline loops: CDR1 MDHEN, CDR2 SYDVKM. The V segment lost 6 bases and the J segment 2 bases; nucleotides outside the gene matches: 2. This CDR3 has 15 amino acids. CDR3 coding DNA: TGTGCCAGCAGGGGGGACAGGGCTGGGGCCAACGTCCTGACTTTC. Translated, it gives CASRGDRAGANVLTF.

This clonotype has ten or more counts. This chain's CDR3 is CASSSRTGGDEQFF. DNA of the CDR3: TGTGCCAGCAGCTCCCGGACAGGGGGGGATGAGCAGTTCTTC. The chain recombines TRBV7-9 with TRBJ2-1; 10 bases line up with TRBD1. After removal of 4 bases from V and 8 bases from J, the junction contained 5 bases not matched to a gene. Germline V gene sequence: CDR1 SEHNR, CDR2 FQNEAQ (reference sequence). The CDR3 length is 14 residues.

This rearrangement joins TRBV12-3 or TRBV12-4 to TRBJ2-5; a possible D gene is TRBD2 (5 bases). This CDR3 has 12 amino acids. With 4 bases removed from V and 5 bases from J, the gap between germline ends came to 8 bases. Written as DNA, the CDR3 is TGTGCCAGCAGTTCAGCGGAGGAGACCCAGTACTTC. Translation: CASSSAEETQYF.

This clonotype was picked up many times. V is TRBV28 and J is TRBJ1-5; D is perhaps TRBD1 (6 bases). This CDR3 has 16 amino acids. Trimming removed 1 base from V and 6 bases from J, with 16 bases in between. Germline V lookup: CDR1 MDHEN, CDR2 SYDVKM. CDR3 in amino acids: CASSLFTLRGGQPQHF. CDR3 sequence (DNA): TGTGCCAGCAGTTTATTTACCCTCAGAGGGGGTCAGCCCCAGCATTTT.

This clonotype was seen many times. The rearrangement joins TRBV10-3 to TRBJ1-1, with TRBD1 identical over 8 bases. The ends lost 4 bases at V and 2 bases at J; junction bases unmatched: 6. Germline CDR1 ENHRY, CDR2 SYGVKD. The CDR3 runs 15 residues. In nucleotides, the CDR3 is TGTGCCATCAGTGCGGCAGGGGGCTCTAACACTGAAGCTTTCTTT. It specifies CAISAAGGSNTEAFF.

This clonotype was seen ten or more times. This rearrangement joins TRBV4-1 to TRBJ2-1, with D perhaps being TRBD1 or TRBD2 (5 bases each). The germline V gene encodes CDR1 MGHRA and CDR2 YSYEKL. Trimming cost V 3 bases and J 7 bases, with 7 bases left between them. The CDR3 loop spans 12 amino acids. This CDR3 is CASSHGGNEQFF. The CDR3 nucleotides are TGCGCCAGCAGCCATGGGGGAAATGAGCAGTTCTTC.